These 8 T cell receptor beta chains were sequenced from one sample in a study of blood T cell repertoires in COVID-19. Sequencing used immunoSEQ multiplex PCR; TCRdb keeps in-frame clones, though not all of them. Of about 79,000 clones in the sample, approximately 90% were seen once. Sequencing was done on a sample of peripheral blood. The receptors were gathered from a man between 65 and 80 years old with active or convalescent COVID-19.

The chain uses TRBV19 and TRBJ2-1; 7 bases agree with TRBD2. The CDR3 totals 15 residues. Germline V gene data show CDR1 as LNHDA and CDR2 as SQIVND (reference sequence). V lost 6 bases, J lost 8 bases, and 13 bases stayed unmatched. The CDR3 nucleotides are TGTGCCAGTAGAAGGGAGGGGCTGGCGCTAGATGAGCAGTTCTTC. Amino acid sequence: CASRREGLALDEQFF. The whole variable domain, remainder taken from reference TRBV19 and TRBJ2-1, is DGGITQSPKYLFRKEGQNVTLSCEQNLNHDAMYWYRQDPGQGLRLIYYSQIVNDFQKGDIAEGYSVSREKKESFPLTVTSAQKNPTAFYLCASRREGLALDEQFFGPGTRLTVL.

This chain joins TRBV28 and TRBJ2-3, with 10 bases matching TRBD2. The CDR3 covers 18 residues. Germline V gene lookup returns CDR1 MDHEN and CDR2 SYDVKM. V was clipped by 6 bases and J by 2 bases; unmatched bases: 14. CDR3 in amino acids: CASSFPSGRATLTDTQYF. CDR3 nucleotide sequence: TGTGCCAGCAGCTTTCCCAGCGGGAGGGCCACACTCACAGATACGCAGTATTTT.

The V call is TRBV7-3, the J call TRBJ2-2; 10 nucleotides match TRBD2. The CDR3 runs to 14 residues. Trimming at V came to 3 bases and at J to 7 bases, leaving 2 bases not matched to a gene. Germline values: CDR1 SGHTA, CDR2 FQGTGA. Here the CDR3 reads CASSLASGSGELFF. The CDR3 DNA sequence: TGTGCCAGCAGCTTGGCTAGCGGGAGCGGGGAGCTGTTTTTT.

The CDR3 reads CATSVDRYTGELFF. The DNA for the CDR3 is TGTGCCACTAGTGTGGACAGGTACACCGGGGAGCTGTTTTTT. The V call is TRBV2, the J call TRBJ2-2, with 7 bases matching TRBD1. V lost 10 bases and J lost 3; bases outside the gene matches: 8. CDR3 size: 14 residues. CDR1 is SNHLY and CDR2 is FYNNEI in the germline V gene. The full variable domain, with the rest looked up from reference TRBV2 and TRBJ2-2, is EPEVTQTPSHQVTQMGQEVILRCVPISNHLYFYWYRQILGQKVEFLVSFYNNEISEKSEIFDDQFSVERPDGSNFTLKIRSTKLEDSAMYFCATSVDRYTGELFFGEGSRLTVL.

This clone was seen once. V is TRBV9 and J is TRBJ2-1; 9 nucleotides align to TRBD2. In germline, CDR1 is SGDLS, CDR2 YYNGEE. V lost 4 bases and J lost 4; bases outside the gene matches: 9. The CDR3 length is 16 residues. The CDR3 DNA reads TGTGCCAGCAGCCGATCCAAGCGGGGGGATTACAATGAGCAGTTCTTC. Protein product: CASSRSKRGDYNEQFF.

The chain combines TRBV7-9 with TRBJ1-4; D remains ambiguous. With 6 bases removed from V and 6 bases from J, the gap between germline ends came to 11 bases. The germline V gene has CDR1 SEHNR and CDR2 FQNEAQ (reference sequence). This CDR3 is 13 amino acids long. The CDR3 DNA is TGTGCCAGCAGGAGGCAAGAGGATGAAAAACTGTTTTTT. It specifies CASRRQEDEKLFF.

The chain recombines TRBV5-1 with TRBJ2-1, with 11 bases lining up with TRBD2. Germline V gene data show CDR1 as SGHRS and CDR2 as YFSETQ. The J segment lost 4 bases and the V segment lost 3 bases, leaving 3 bases of the junction unmatched. The CDR3 is 15 amino acids. CDR3 in DNA: TGCGCCAGCAGCTCCAGACTAGCGGGGTACAATGAGCAGTTCTTC. This sequence encodes CASSSRLAGYNEQFF.

V usage is TRBV28 and J usage is TRBJ2-7, with 7 bases fitting TRBD2. Germline assignment: CDR1 MDHEN and CDR2 SYDVKM. There are 14 residues in the CDR3. J was trimmed by 5 bases and V by 8 bases; bases with no gene match: 12. The CDR3 spells CASLPRGRIDEQYF. The CDR3 DNA follows: TGTGCCAGCTTGCCCCGCGGGAGAATCGACGAGCAGTACTTC.